A single sample gave rise to the 16 T cell receptor beta chains below, sequenced in a study of T cell repertoires in cytomegalovirus infection (dated by TCRdb to about 2019). Sample treatment or condition, as interpreted from the label and publication: in vitro stimulation with specific CMV peptide epitopes to enrich CMV-specific T cells. These receptors have no known antigen. The listed sequencing device is Illumina HiSeq 1500. TCRdb took the public reads, trimmed them with fastp at Q25, ran MiXCR for clone calling and kept in-frame beta chains. Entries are consolidated by CDR3 protein sequence, retaining the most common genes and DNA. This sample holds approximately 340,000 distinct CDR3 sequences; roughly 29% were observed only once. The ten largest make up over 15% of the sample. This material consisted of cultured PBMCs, taken from culture after CMV antigen stimulation. The receptors were gathered from a human donor in good health (CMV status not recorded). Some clones in this sample may be carry-over from other donors' samples.

CDR3 bases: TGTGCCAGCAGTCCCAGAGGGTTCGACACTGAAGCTTTCTTT. It specifies CASSPRGFDTEAFF. The gene calls are TRBV6-5 and TRBJ1-1; no clear D. V lost 5 bases and J lost 3, with 13 bases in between. Germline values: CDR1 MNHEY, CDR2 SVGAGI. The CDR3 covers 14 residues.

The CDR3 sequence: CASSLEATVWENTF. CDR3 nucleotides: TGTGCCAGCAGCTTAGAAGCGACAGTGTGGGAGAACACCTTC. The chain combines TRBV7-8 with TRBJ1-2, with D perhaps TRBD1 (5 bases). Per the germline V gene, CDR1 is SGHVS and CDR2 is FQNEAQ. The CDR3 contains 14 residues. V shed 1 base and J shed 12 bases, with 18 bases lying between them.

A word on this clonotype: A much larger clone lies one base from this, so it may be a read error. The chain links TRBV7-9 to TRBJ2-7; 8 bases map to TRBD2. CDR1 SEHNR and CDR2 FQNEAQ come from the germline V gene (reference sequence). This CDR3 has 13 amino acids. Losses at the gene ends were 5 bases for V and 1 base for J; bases not matched to a gene: 1. As DNA, the CDR3 is TGTGCCAGCAGCGGGACTAGTTCCTACGAGCAGTACTTC. This gives the protein CASSGTSSYEQYF.

The chain links TRBV20-1 to TRBJ1-2; TRBD1 is a possible D gene (6 bases). Looked up from germline, CDR1 is DFQATT and CDR2 is SNEGSKA (reference sequence). Deletions cut 0 bases from V and 2 bases from J, with 13 bases between. This CDR3 is 15 amino acids long. CDR3 protein: CSARDPRGTNYGYTF. In DNA form, the CDR3 reads TGCAGTGCTAGAGATCCCCGGGGGACAAACTATGGCTACACCTTC.

The sample holds many counts of this clonotype. The CDR3 DNA follows: TGTGCCAGCAGCTTGTCGACTCGGTCAACAGCCACCGGGGAGCTGTTTTTT. Amino acid sequence: CASSLSTRSTATGELFF. V gene TRBV7-2 combines with J gene TRBJ2-2; D is unclear. Trimming left V 3 bases short and J 4 bases short, with 18 bases between. The length of the CDR3 is 17 residues. Germline V gene data show CDR1 as SGHTA and CDR2 as FQGNSA.

J is TRBJ2-1 and V is TRBV28; 11 bases agree with TRBD2. Germline CDR1 MDHEN, CDR2 SYDVKM. Losses at the gene ends were 8 bases for V and 9 bases for J; bases not matched to a gene: 12. The CDR3 sequence is 15 residues long. CDR3 protein: CASGYIAGGPIEQFF. The CDR3 nucleotides are TGTGCCAGCGGATACATAGCGGGAGGGCCGATTGAGCAGTTCTTC.

The chain is built from TRBV3-1 and TRBJ2-1; D is possibly TRBD1 (6 bases). Per germline, CDR1 LGHDT and CDR2 YNNKEL (reference sequence). The V end lost 1 base, the J end lost 12 bases, and 10 bases lay between the germline ends. The CDR3 is 12 amino acids. The CDR3 protein is CASSQGGGWQFF. The DNA of the CDR3 is TGTGCCAGCAGCCAAGGAGGGGGATGGCAGTTCTTC.

This clonotype was seen at least ten times. The chain has TRBV6-1 and TRBJ1-4; TRBD1 aligns across 7 bases. CDR1 and CDR2 (germline): MNHNS, SASEGT. V shed 7 bases, J shed 5 bases, and the junction held 7 bases outside the gene matches. The CDR3 is 14 amino acids. This chain's CDR3 is CASTRSRGNEKLFF. CDR3 coding DNA: TGTGCCAGCACCCGGAGCAGGGGGAATGAAAAACTGTTTTTT.

This clonotype was seen a handful of times. The V call is TRBV12-3 or TRBV12-4, the J call TRBJ1-4, with 8 bases identical to TRBD1. The CDR3 has 14 amino acids. After removal of 1 base from V and 7 bases from J, the junction contained 2 bases not matched to a gene. The CDR3 region is CASSLGTGTEKLFF. The CDR3, as DNA: TGTGCCAGCAGTTTAGGGACAGGGACTGAAAAACTGTTTTTT.

The CDR3 protein is CASSVGRVVYGYTF. CDR3 bases: TGTGCCAGCAGCGTCGGGAGGGTGGTCTATGGCTACACCTTC. This chain links TRBV7-8 with TRBJ1-2; D ambiguous. Germline CDR1 reads SGHVS; CDR2 reads FQNEAQ. V was trimmed by 5 bases and J by 4 bases, leaving 14 bases between them. This CDR3 spans 14 amino acids.

The CDR3 spells CASSLITIVSSSSKGEQFF. DNA of the CDR3: TGTGCCAGCAGCTTAATCACAATCGTTTCCTCCTCTAGTAAGGGTGAGCAGTTCTTC. The chain is built from TRBV7-3 and TRBJ2-1, with D uncertain. The CDR3 loop spans 19 amino acids. Germline loops: CDR1 SGHTA, CDR2 FQGTGA. Between the trimmed V and J ends, which lost 1 base and 9 bases, there was a span of 28 bases.

The genes are TRBV10-3 and TRBJ1-2; 10 bases match TRBD1. Germline CDR1 ENHRY, CDR2 SYGVKD. With V trimmed by 7 bases and J by 8 bases, 19 bases remained unmatched. The CDR3 has 17 residues. CDR3 DNA sequence: TGTGCCATCACTATGAGACAGGGGGCGCCGCCCGAGGGGGGCTACACCTTC. It translates to CAITMRQGAPPEGGYTF.

The chain joins TRBV7-2 to TRBJ2-1; tentative D call: TRBD2 (6 bases). Trimming pared 0 bases from V and 5 bases from J, leaving 11 bases between. Germline V gene lookup returns CDR1 SGHTA and CDR2 FQGNSA. This CDR3 contains 15 residues. DNA of the CDR3: TGTGCCAGCAGCTTAGCGTTTGGAGGGAACAATGAGCAGTTCTTC. Protein: CASSLAFGGNNEQFF.

This clonotype appeared a few times. V gene TRBV7-3 combines with J gene TRBJ2-1; possible D gene TRBD1, 7 bases. Trimming cost V 5 bases and J 12 bases, with 20 bases left between them. CDR1 is SGHTA and CDR2 is FQGTGA in the germline V gene. The CDR3 totals 14 residues. This chain's CDR3 is CASSPGDSQHGQFF. The CDR3, as DNA: TGTGCCAGCAGCCCGGGGGACAGCCAGCATGGGCAGTTCTTC.

This clonotype was found a few times. This CDR3 reads CASSPPPGENTEAFF. The CDR3 DNA is TGTGCCAGTAGTCCGCCGCCAGGGGAGAACACTGAAGCTTTCTTT. V gene TRBV19 combines with J gene TRBJ1-1; a weak D match, TRBD1 (6 bases). Germline V gene data show CDR1 as LNHDA and CDR2 as SQIVND (reference sequence). This CDR3 comprises 15 residues. The germline V and J ends were trimmed by 5 bases and 1 base, with 14 bases remaining between them.

This clonotype was seen many times. The chain recombines TRBV4-2 with TRBJ2-3; 14 bases fit TRBD2. Germline V CDR1 and CDR2: LGHNA, YNFKEQ. The CDR3 covers 15 residues. V was pared by 4 bases and J by 6 bases, with 3 bases of the junction left unmatched. The CDR3 nucleotides are TGTGCCAGCAGCCCGACTAGCGGGAGGGTGGATACGCAGTATTTT. It codes for CASSPTSGRVDTQYF.